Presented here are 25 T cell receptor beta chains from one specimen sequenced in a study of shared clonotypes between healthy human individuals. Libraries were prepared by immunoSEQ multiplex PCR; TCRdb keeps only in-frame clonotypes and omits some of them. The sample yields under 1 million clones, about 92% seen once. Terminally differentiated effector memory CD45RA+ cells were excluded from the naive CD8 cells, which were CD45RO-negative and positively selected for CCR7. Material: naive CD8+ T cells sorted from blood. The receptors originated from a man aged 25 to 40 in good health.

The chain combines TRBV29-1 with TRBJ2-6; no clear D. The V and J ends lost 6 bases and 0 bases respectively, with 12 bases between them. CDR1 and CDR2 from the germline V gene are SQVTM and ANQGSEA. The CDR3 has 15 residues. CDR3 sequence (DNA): TGCAGCGTCTTCGAGCCCACCTCTGGGGCCAACGTCCTGACTTTC. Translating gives CSVFEPTSGANVLTF.

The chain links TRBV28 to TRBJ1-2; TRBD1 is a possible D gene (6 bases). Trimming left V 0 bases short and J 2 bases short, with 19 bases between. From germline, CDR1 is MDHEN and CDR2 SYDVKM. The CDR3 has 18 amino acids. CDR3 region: CASSLWSLGTGLNYGYTF. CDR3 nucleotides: TGTGCCAGCAGTTTATGGAGTTTGGGCACAGGGTTGAACTATGGCTACACCTTC.

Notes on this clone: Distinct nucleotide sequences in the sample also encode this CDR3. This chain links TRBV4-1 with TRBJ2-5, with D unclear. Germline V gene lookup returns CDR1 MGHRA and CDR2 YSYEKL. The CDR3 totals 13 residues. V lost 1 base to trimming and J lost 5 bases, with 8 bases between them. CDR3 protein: CASSQVVVETQYF. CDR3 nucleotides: TGCGCCAGCAGCCAAGTGGTCGTTGAGACCCAGTACTTC.

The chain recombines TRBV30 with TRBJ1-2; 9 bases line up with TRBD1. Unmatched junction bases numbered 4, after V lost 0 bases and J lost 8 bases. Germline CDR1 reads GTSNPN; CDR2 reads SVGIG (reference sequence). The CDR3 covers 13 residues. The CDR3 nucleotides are TGTGCCTGGAGTGTTGGGACAGGGATCGGCTACACCTTC. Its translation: CAWSVGTGIGYTF.

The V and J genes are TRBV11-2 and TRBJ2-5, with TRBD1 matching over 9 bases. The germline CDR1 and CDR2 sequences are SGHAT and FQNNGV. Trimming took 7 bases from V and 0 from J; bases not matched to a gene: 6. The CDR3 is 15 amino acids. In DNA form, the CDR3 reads TGTGCCAGCACAACCGGGACAGGGCACCAAGAGACCCAGTACTTC. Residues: CASTTGTGHQETQYF.

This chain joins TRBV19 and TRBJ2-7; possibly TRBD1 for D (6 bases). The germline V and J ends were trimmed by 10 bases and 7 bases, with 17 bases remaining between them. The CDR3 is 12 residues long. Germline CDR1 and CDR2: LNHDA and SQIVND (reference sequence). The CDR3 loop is CATKTGMVEQYF. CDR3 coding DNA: TGTGCCACAAAAACAGGGATGGTTGAGCAGTACTTC.

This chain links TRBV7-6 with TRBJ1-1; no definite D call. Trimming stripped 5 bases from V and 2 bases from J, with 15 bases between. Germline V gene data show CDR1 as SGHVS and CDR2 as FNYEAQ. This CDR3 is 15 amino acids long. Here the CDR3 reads CASSLSEVSNTEAFF. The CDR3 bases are TGTGCCAGCAGCCTATCGGAGGTCTCAAACACTGAAGCTTTCTTT.

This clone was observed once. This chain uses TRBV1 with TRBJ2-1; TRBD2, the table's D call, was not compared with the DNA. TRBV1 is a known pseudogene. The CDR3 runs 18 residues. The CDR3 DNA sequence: TGCACCAGCAGCCAAGATTGGACTAGCGGGAGGGCGGGCAATGAGCAGTTCTTC. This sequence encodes CTSSQDWTSGRAGNEQFF.

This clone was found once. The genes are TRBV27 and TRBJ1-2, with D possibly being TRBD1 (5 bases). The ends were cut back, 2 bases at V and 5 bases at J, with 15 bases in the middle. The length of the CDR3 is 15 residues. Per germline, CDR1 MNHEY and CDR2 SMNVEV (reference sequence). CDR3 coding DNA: TGTGCCAGCAGTTTACAGGGCGGTGAAACTTATGGCTACACCTTC. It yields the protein CASSLQGGETYGYTF.

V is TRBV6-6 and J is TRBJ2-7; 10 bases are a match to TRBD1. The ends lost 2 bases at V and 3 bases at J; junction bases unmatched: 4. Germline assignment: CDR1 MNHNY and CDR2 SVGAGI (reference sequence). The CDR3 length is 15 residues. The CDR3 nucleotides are TGTGCCAGCAGTTACCCCGGACAGGGGGTCTACGAGCAGTACTTC. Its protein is CASSYPGQGVYEQYF.

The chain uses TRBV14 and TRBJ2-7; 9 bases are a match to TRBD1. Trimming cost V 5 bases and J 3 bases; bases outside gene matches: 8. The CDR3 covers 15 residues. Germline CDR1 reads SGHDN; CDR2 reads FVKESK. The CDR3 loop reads CASSAFADRGYEQYF. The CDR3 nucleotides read TGTGCCAGCAGCGCGTTTGCGGACAGGGGCTACGAGCAGTACTTC.

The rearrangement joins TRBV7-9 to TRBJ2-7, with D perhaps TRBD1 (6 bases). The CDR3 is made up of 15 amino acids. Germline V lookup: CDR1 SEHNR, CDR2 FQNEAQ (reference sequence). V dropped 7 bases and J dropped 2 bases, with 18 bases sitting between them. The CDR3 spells CASTLGRGLPYEQYF. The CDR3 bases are TGTGCCAGCACCTTGGGCAGGGGATTGCCCTACGAGCAGTACTTC.

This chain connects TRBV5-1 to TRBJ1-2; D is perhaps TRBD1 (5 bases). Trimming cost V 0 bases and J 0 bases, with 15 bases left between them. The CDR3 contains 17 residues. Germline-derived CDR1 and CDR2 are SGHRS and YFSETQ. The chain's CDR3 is CASSLDGREGPNYGYTF. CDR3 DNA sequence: TGCGCCAGCAGCTTGGACGGCAGGGAGGGCCCTAACTATGGCTACACCTTC.

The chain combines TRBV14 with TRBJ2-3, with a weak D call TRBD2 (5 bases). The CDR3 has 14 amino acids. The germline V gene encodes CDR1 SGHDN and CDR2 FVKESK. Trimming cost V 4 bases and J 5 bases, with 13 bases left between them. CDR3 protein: CASSPLTRGDTQYF. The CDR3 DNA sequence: TGTGCCAGCAGCCCATTAACCCGGGGAGATACGCAGTATTTT.

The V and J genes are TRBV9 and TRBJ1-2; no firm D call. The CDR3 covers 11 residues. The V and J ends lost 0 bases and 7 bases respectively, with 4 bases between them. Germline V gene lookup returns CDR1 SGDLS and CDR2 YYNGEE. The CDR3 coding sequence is TGTGCCAGCAGCGTAGACGGTGGCTACACCTTC. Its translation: CASSVDGGYTF.

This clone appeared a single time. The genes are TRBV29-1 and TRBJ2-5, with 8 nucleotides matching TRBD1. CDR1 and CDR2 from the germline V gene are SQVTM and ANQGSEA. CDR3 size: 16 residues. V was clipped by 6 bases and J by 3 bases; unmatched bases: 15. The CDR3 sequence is CSVKGAGTGGEETQYF. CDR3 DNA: TGCAGCGTCAAAGGGGCCGGGACAGGTGGGGAAGAGACCCAGTACTTC.

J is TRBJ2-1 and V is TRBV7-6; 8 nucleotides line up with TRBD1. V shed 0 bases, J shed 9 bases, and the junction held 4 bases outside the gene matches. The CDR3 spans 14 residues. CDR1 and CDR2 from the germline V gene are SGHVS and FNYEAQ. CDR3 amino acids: CASSLAQGAAEQFF. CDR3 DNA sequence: TGTGCCAGCAGCTTAGCTCAGGGGGCGGCTGAGCAGTTCTTC.

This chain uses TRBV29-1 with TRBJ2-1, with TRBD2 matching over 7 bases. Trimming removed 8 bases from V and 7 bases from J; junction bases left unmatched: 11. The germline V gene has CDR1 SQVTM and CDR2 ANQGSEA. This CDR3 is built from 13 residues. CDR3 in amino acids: CSSDLVGGNEQFF. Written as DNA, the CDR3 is TGCAGCAGCGATCTCGTGGGGGGGAATGAGCAGTTCTTC.

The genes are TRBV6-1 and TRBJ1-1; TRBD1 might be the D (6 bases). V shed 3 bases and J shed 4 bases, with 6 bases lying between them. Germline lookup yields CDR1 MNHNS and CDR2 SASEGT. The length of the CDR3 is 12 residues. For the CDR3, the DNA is TGTGCCAGCAGTGAGGGGGCCACTGAAGCTTTCTTT. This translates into CASSEGATEAFF.

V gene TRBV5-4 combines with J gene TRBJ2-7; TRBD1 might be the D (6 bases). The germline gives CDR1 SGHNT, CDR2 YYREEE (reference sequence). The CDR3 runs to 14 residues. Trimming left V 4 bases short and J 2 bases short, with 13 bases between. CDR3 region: CASSLRDNTYEQYF. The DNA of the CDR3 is TGTGCCAGCAGCCTCCGGGACAACACCTACGAGCAGTACTTC.

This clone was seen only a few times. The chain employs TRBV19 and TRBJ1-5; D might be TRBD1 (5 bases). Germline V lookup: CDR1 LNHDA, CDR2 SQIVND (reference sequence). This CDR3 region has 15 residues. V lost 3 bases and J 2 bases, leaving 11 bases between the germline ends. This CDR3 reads CASSIVLGGNQPQHF. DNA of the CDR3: TGTGCCAGTAGTATCGTCCTAGGGGGCAATCAGCCCCAGCATTTT. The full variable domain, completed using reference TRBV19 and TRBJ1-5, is DGGITQSPKYLFRKEGQNVTLSCEQNLNHDAMYWYRQDPGQGLRLIYYSQIVNDFQKGDIAEGYSVSREKKESFPLTVTSAQKNPTAFYLCASSIVLGGNQPQHFGDGTRLSIL.

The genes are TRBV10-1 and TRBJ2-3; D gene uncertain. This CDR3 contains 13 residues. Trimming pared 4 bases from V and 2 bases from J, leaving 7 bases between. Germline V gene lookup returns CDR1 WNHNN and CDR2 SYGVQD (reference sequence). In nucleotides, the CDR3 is TGCGCCAGCAGTGCCGGTGTCACAGATACGCAGTATTTT. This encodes CASSAGVTDTQYF.

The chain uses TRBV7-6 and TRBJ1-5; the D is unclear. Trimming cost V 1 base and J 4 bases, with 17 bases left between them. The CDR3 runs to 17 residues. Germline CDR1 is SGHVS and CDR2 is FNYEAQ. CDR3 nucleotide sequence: TGTGCCAGCAGCTTAGGACCGAGCCCGGGCCCTAATCAGCCCCAGCATTTT. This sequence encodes CASSLGPSPGPNQPQHF.

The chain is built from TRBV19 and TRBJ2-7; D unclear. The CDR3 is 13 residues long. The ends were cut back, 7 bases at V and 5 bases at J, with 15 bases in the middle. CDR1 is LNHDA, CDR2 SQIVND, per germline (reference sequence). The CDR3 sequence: CASKQAYENEQYF. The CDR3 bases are TGTGCCAGTAAGCAAGCATATGAAAACGAGCAGTACTTC.

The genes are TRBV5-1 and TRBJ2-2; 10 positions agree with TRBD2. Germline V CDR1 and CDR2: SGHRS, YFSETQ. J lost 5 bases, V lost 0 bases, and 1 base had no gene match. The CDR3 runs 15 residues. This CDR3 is CASSLALAGTGELFF. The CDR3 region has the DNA TGCGCCAGCAGCTTGGCACTAGCGGGAACCGGGGAGCTGTTTTTT.